The sequence of this TCR beta chain was determined in a study of T cells in Graves' hyperthyroidism and ophthalmopathy. The table lists this clonotype with many counts. This CDR3 spans 18 amino acids. Germline CDR1 MDHEN, CDR2 SYDVKM. The ends lost 4 bases at V and 3 bases at J; junction bases unmatched: 9. There were TCR beta CDR3 regions amplified from RNA transcripts. First-round RT-PCR targeting the TCR CDR3 was performed with the HTBI primer set. TCRdb reprocessed the multiplex PCR reads via MiXCR and lists one record per CDR3 protein. Of about 400,000 distinct CDR3 sequences in the sample, about an eighth were seen once.

The V call is TRBV28, the J call TRBJ2-2; 12 positions match TRBD1. What was sequenced was blood. This sequence was found in a man between 45 and 60 years old with Graves' ophthalmopathy. The CDR3, as DNA: TGTGCCAGCAGTTCCCGGGACAGGGGGCGCAGGGACACCGGGGAGCTGTTTTTT. As protein: CASSSRDRGRRDTGELFF. Variable domain in full (rest from reference TRBV28 and TRBJ2-2): DVKVTQSSRYLVKRTGEKVFLECVQDMDHENMFWYRQDPGLGLRLIYFSYDVKMKEKGDIPEGYSVSREKKERFSLILESASTNQTSMYLCASSSRDRGRRDTGELFFGEGSRLTVL.